This record covers a single TCR beta chain. Its antigen is not identified. The data stem from a study of shared clonotypes between healthy human individuals. This CDR3 is 16 amino acids long. Germline V CDR1 and CDR2: MDHEN, SYDVKM. After removal of 5 bases from V and 5 bases from J, the junction contained 13 bases not matched to a gene. Study-wide results and limits: A small donor pool kept down the genetic and exposure-history diversity that was represented.

What was sequenced on ten immunoSEQ deep assay plates was unsorted PBMC DNA. Produced via immunoSEQ multiplex PCR; TCRdb's table is partial and in-frame only. The table shows approximately 500,000 clones, with 79% occurring only once. This rearrangement joins TRBV28 to TRBJ1-2; 8 nucleotides align to TRBD1. This sequence was found in a woman between 40 and 50 years old in good health. Some clones in this sample may be carry-over from other donors' samples. The sample taken for sequencing was PBMCs. For the CDR3, the DNA is TGTGCCAGCAGTCCCATAGGGGGACAGGCCCTTTATGGCTACACCTTC. Its protein is CASSPIGGQALYGYTF.